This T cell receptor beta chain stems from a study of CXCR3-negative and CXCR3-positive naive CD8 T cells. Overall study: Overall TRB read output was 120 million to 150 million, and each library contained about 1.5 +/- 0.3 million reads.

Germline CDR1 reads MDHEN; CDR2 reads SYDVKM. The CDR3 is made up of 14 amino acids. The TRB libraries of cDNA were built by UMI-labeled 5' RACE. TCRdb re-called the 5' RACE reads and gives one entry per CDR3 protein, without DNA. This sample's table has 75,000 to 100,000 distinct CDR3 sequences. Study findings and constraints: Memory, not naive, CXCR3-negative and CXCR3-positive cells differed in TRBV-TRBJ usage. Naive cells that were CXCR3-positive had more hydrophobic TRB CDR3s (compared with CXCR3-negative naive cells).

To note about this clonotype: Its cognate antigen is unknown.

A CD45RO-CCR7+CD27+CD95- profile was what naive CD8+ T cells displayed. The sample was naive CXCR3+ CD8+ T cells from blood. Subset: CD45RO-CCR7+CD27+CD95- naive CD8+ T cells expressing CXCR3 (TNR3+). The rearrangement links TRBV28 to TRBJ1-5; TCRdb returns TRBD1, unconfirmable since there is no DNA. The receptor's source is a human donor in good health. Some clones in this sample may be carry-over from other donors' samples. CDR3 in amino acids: CASSHRGGNQPQHF.